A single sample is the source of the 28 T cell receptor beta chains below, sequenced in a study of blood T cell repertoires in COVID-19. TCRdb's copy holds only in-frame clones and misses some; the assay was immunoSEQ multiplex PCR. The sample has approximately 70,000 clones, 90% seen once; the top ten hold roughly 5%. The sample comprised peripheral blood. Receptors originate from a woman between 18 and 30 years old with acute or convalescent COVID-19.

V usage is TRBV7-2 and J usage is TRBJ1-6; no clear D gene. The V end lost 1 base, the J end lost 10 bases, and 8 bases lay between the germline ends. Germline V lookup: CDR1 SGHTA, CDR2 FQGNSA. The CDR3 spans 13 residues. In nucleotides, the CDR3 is TGTGCCAGCAGCTTAGACAGTTCCTCACCCCTCCACTTT. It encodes CASSLDSSSPLHF.

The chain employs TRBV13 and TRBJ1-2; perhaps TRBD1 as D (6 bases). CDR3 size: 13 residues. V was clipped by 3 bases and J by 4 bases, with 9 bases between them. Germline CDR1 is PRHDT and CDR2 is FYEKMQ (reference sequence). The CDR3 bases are TGTGCCAGCAGCTTCCCGACAGGCTATGGCTACACCTTC. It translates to CASSFPTGYGYTF.

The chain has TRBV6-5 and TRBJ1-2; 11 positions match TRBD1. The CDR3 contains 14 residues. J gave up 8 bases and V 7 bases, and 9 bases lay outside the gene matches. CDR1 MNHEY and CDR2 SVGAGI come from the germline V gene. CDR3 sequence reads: CASTEPGQGEGYTF. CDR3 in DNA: TGTGCCAGCACCGAACCGGGACAGGGGGAAGGCTACACCTTC.

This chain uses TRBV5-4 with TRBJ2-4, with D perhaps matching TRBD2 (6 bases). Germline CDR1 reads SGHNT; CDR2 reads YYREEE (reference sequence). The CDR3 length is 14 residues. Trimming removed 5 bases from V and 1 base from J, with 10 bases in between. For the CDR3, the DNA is TGTGCCAGCAGTCCTGGGGGGGCCAAAAACATTCAGTACTTC. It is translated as CASSPGGAKNIQYF.

The CDR3 is CASSLVDRGTGELFF. DNA of the CDR3: TGCGCCAGCAGCTTGGTGGACAGGGGCACCGGGGAGCTGTTTTTT. V usage is TRBV5-1 and J usage is TRBJ2-2; 9 bases align to TRBD1. The germline V gene encodes CDR1 SGHRS and CDR2 YFSETQ. V lost 0 bases to trimming and J lost 4 bases; unmatched junction nucleotides: 1. The CDR3 totals 15 residues.

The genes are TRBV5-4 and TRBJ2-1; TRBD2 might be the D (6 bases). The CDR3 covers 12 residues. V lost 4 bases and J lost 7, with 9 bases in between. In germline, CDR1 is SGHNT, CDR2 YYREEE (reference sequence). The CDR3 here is CASSRLGNEQFF. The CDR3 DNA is TGTGCCAGCAGCAGACTAGGAAATGAGCAGTTCTTC.

This CDR3 is CARTEVGDRGLRGCGYNEQFF. CDR3 bases: TGTGCCAGGACCGAGGTGGGAGACAGGGGGCTGCGCGGGTGCGGATACAATGAGCAGTTCTTC. The chain has TRBV19 and TRBJ2-1; 10 bases agree with TRBD1. J lost 4 bases, V lost 9 bases, and 27 bases had no gene match. The CDR3 spans 21 residues. CDR1 is LNHDA and CDR2 is SQIVND in the germline V gene (reference sequence).

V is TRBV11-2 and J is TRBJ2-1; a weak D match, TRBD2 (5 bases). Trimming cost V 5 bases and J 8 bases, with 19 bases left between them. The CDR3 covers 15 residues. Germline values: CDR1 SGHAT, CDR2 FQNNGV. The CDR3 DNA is TGTGCCAGCAGCACCCGTAGTGACCTCGGGGATGAGCAGTTCTTC. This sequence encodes CASSTRSDLGDEQFF.

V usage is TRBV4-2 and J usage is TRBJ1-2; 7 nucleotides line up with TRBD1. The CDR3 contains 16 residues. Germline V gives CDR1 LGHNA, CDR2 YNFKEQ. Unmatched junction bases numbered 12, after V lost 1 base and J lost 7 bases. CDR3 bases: TGTGCCAGCAGCCAAGCCTCTCACGACAGGGCCGGTGGCTACACCTTC. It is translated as CASSQASHDRAGGYTF.

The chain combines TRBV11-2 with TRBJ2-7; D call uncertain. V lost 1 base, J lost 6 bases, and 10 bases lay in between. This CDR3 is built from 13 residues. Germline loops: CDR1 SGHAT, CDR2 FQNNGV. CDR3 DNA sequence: TGTGCCAGCAGCTTAGTGACTCGCGGCGAGCAGTACTTC. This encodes CASSLVTRGEQYF.

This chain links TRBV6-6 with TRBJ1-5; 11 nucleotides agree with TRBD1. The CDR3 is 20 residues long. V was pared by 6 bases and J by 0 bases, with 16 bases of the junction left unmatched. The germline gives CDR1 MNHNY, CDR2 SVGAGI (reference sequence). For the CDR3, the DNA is TGTGCCAGCAGCCGTTGGACAGGGGGCTTTCAGCCCTTTAGCAATCAGCCCCAGCATTTT. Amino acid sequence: CASSRWTGGFQPFSNQPQHF.

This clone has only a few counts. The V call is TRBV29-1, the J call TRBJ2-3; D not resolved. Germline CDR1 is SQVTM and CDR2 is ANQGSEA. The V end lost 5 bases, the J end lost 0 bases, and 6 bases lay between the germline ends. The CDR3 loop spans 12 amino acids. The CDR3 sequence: CSVTVSTDTQYF. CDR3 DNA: TGCAGCGTTACAGTTAGCACAGATACGCAGTATTTT.

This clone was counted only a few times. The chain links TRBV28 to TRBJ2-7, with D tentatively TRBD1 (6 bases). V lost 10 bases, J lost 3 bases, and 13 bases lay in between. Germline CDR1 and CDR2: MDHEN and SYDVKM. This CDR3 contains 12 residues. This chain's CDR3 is CATRGHLYEQYF. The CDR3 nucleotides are TGTGCCACCCGGGGACACCTCTACGAGCAGTACTTC.

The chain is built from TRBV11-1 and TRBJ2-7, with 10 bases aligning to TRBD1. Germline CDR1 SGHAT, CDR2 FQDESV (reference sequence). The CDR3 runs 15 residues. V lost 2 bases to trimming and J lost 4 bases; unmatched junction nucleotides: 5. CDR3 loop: CASSLPGQGFYEQYF. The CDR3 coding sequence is TGTGCCAGCAGCTTACCGGGACAGGGGTTTTACGAGCAGTACTTC.

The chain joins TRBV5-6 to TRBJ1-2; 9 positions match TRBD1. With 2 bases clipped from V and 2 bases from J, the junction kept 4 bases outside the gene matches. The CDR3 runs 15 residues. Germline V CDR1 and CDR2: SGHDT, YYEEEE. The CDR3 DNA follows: TGTGCCAGCAGCTTCAGGGACAGGGCGAACTATGGCTACACCTTC. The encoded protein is CASSFRDRANYGYTF.

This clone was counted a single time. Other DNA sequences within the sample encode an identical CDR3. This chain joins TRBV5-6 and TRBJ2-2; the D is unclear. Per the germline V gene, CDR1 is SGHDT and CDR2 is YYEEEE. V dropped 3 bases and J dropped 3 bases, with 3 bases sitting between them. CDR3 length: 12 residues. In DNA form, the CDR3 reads TGTGCCAGCAGCTCTGACACCGGGGAGCTGTTTTTT. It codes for CASSSDTGELFF.

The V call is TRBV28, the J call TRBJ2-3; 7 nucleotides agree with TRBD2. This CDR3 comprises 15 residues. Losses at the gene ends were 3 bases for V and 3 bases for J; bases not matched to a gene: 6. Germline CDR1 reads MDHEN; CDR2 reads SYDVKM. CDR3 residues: CASSFGWGGTDTQYF. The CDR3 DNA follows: TGTGCCAGCAGTTTCGGGTGGGGGGGGACAGATACGCAGTATTTT.

The CDR3 spells CATQLSRGRGYTF. DNA for the CDR3: TGTGCCACACAATTATCCAGGGGGCGCGGCTACACCTTC. The chain joins TRBV28 to TRBJ1-2; 8 positions agree with TRBD1. With 10 bases clipped from V and 8 bases from J, the junction kept 12 bases outside the gene matches. CDR1 is MDHEN, CDR2 SYDVKM, per germline. This CDR3 is 13 amino acids long.

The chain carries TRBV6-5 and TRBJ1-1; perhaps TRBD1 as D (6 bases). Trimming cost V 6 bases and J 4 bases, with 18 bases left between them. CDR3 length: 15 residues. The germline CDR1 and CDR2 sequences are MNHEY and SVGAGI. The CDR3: CASSFSLARGTEAFF. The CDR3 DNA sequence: TGTGCCAGCAGCTTTAGTCTGGCCAGGGGCACTGAAGCTTTCTTT.

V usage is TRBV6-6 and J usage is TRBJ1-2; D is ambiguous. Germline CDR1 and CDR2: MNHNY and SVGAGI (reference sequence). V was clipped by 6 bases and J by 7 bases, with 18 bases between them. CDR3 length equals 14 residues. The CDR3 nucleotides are TGTGCCAGCAGGACGGCGGGAATGGTTGGTGGCTACACCTTC. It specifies CASRTAGMVGGYTF.

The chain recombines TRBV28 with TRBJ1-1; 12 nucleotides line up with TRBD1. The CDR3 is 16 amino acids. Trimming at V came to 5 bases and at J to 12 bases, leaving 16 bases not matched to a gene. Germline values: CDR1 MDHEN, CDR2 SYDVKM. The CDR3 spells CASSPPGQGAGVQTFF. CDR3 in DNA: TGTGCCAGCAGTCCACCGGGACAGGGGGCTGGAGTACAAACTTTCTTT.

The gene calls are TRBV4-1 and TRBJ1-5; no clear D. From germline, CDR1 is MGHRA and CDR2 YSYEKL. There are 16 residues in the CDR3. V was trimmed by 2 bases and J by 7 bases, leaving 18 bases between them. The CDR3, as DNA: TGCGCCAGCAGCCAATTTCCGGGGTCGGTTGAGCAGCCCCAGCATTTT. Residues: CASSQFPGSVEQPQHF.

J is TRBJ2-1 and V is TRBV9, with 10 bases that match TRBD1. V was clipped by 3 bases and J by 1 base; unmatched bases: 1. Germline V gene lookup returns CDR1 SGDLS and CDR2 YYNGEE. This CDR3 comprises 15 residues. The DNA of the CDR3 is TGTGCCAGCAGCGCGGGACAGGGGTCCTACAATGAGCAGTTCTTC. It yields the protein CASSAGQGSYNEQFF.

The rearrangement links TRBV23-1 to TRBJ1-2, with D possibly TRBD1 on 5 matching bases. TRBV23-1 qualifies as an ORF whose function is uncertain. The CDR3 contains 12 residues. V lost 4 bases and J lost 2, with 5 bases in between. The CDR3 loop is CASSPGNYGYTF. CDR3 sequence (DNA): TGCGCCAGCAGTCCAGGGAACTATGGCTACACCTTC.

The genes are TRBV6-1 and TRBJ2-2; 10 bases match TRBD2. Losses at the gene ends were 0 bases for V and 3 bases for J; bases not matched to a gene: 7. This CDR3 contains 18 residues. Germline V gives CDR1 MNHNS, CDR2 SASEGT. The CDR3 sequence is CASSEASSGGPDTGELFF. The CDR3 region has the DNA TGTGCCAGCAGTGAAGCGTCTAGCGGGGGCCCCGACACCGGGGAGCTGTTTTTT.

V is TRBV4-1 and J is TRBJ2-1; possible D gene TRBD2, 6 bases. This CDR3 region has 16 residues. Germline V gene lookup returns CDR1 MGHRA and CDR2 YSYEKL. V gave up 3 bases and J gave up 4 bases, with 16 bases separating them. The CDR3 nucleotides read TGCGCCAGCAGCCAGGGATCGACTAGTACATACAATGAGCAGTTCTTC. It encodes CASSQGSTSTYNEQFF.

The DNA of the CDR3 is TGTGCCAGCAGTGAACCCAGGGAAATGAACACTGAAGCTTTCTTT. Translation gives CASSEPREMNTEAFF. The genes are TRBV6-1 and TRBJ1-1, with D perhaps matching TRBD1 (5 bases). This CDR3 has 15 residues. V gave up 2 bases and J gave up 0 bases, with 10 bases separating them. CDR1 is MNHNS, CDR2 SASEGT, per germline.

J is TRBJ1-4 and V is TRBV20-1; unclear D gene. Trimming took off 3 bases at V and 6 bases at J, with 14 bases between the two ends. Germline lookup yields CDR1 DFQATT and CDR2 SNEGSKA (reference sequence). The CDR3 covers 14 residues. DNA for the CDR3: TGCAGTGCTAGTTCCGGGTTAGAGGATGAAAAACTGTTTTTT. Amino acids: CSASSGLEDEKLFF.